A single sample is the source of the 18 T cell receptor beta chains below, sequenced in a study of CD8+CD57+ T cells in acquired aplastic anemia. Genomic DNA templated the TCR beta VDJ and CDR3 profiling. Each CDR3 protein is one row after TCRdb ran MiXCR on the reads. The table includes 200,000 to 250,000 distinct CDR3 sequences, roughly 35% detected once. Sequenced input: sorted CD4+, CD8+, or CD8+CD57+ T cells (not recorded which) from PBMCs. The source is a human donor in good health, serving as a control.

With respect to this clonotype: A much larger clone differs from this one at a single base, so this may be a read error. The genes are TRBV4-1 and TRBJ2-7, with 7 nucleotides matching TRBD1. The CDR3 length is 16 residues. Trimming cost V 8 bases and J 2 bases; bases outside gene matches: 15. In germline, CDR1 is MGHRA, CDR2 YSYEKL. CDR3 residues: CASGRLPGTDTYEQYF. DNA for the CDR3: TGCGCCAGCGGCCGCTTACCCGGGACAGACACCTACGAGCAGTACTTC.

This clonotype appeared a few times. J is TRBJ1-1 and V is TRBV4-1, with 10 nucleotides matching TRBD1. The V gene's germline CDR1 is MGHRA and CDR2 YSYEKL. This CDR3 spans 17 amino acids. V shed 0 bases and J 6 bases; nucleotides not matched to a gene: 10. Written as DNA, the CDR3 is TGCGCCAGCAGCCAAGATCAACTGAGCGGGACAGGGGCTGAAGCTTTCTTT. This codes for CASSQDQLSGTGAEAFF.

The chain couples TRBV4-2 to TRBJ2-1; D is uncertain. The CDR3 runs to 13 residues. Germline V gene lookup returns CDR1 LGHNA and CDR2 YNFKEQ. The V and J ends lost 1 base and 7 bases respectively, with 8 bases between them. The CDR3 DNA reads TGTGCCAGCAGCCAAGGTATGGGGAATGAGCAGTTCTTC. Translating it yields CASSQGMGNEQFF.

Comment on this clonotype: It may be a read error: a sequence one base away is much more abundant. The CDR3 DNA reads as TGTGCCAGCAGCCCGGCGGGGAGCGAGCAGTACTTC. This codes for CASSPAGSEQYF. The V call is TRBV2, the J call TRBJ2-7; tentative D call: TRBD2 (6 bases). The CDR3 contains 12 residues. In germline, CDR1 is SNHLY, CDR2 FYNNEI. V was shortened by 6 bases and J by 6 bases, with 12 bases between the two germline ends.

This clonotype was seen at least ten times. The chain combines TRBV5-1 with TRBJ1-2; TRBD1 agrees at 7 bases. Per the germline V gene, CDR1 is SGHRS and CDR2 is YFSETQ. The CDR3 has 14 amino acids. With V trimmed by 3 bases and J by 2 bases, 4 bases remained unmatched. CDR3 loop: CASSSHRGNYGYTF. CDR3 nucleotides: TGCGCCAGCAGCTCACACAGGGGAAACTATGGCTACACCTTC.

Ten or more counts support this clonotype. The V gene is TRBV7-9, the J gene TRBJ1-1; 7 nucleotides match TRBD1. V gave up 4 bases and J gave up 1 base; unmatched junction bases: 6. Per the germline V gene, CDR1 is SEHNR and CDR2 is FQNEAQ (reference sequence). The CDR3 runs to 15 residues. This chain's CDR3 is CASSSRGTANTEAFF. For the CDR3, the DNA is TGTGCCAGCAGCTCTAGGGGGACAGCGAACACTGAAGCTTTCTTT.

This clonotype came up many times. The chain has TRBV15 and TRBJ1-2; 7 nucleotides line up with TRBD1. CDR3 length: 15 amino acids. V trimming: 0 bases; J trimming: 12 bases; junction bases outside the gene matches: 13. Germline loops: CDR1 LNHNV, CDR2 YYDKDF (reference sequence). The CDR3 DNA reads TGTGCCACCAGCAGAGATAGGGCAAAACAGGGGTCCAACACCTTC. Its translation is CATSRDRAKQGSNTF.

The chain uses TRBV29-1 and TRBJ1-3; D not certain. The V end lost 3 bases, the J end lost 0 bases, and 12 bases lay between the germline ends. The CDR3 sequence is 15 residues long. Germline CDR1 reads SQVTM; CDR2 reads ANQGSEA. The CDR3 DNA reads TGCAGCGTTGACATAAGCCTGAGCTCTGGAAACACCATATATTTT. Its translation is CSVDISLSSGNTIYF.

The V call is TRBV24-1, the J call TRBJ2-1; 7 bases agree with TRBD1. Germline assignment: CDR1 KGHDR and CDR2 SFDVKD. J lost 7 bases, V lost 3 bases, and 11 bases had no gene match. The CDR3 totals 16 residues. The DNA of the CDR3 is TGTGCCACCAGTGATCCCCCGGGACAGACTTTGAATGAGCAGTTCTTC. Encoded protein: CATSDPPGQTLNEQFF.

Ten or more counts support this clonotype. The V gene is TRBV6-1, the J gene TRBJ2-7; no definite D call. The CDR3 sequence is 11 residues long. Germline CDR1 and CDR2: MNHNS and SASEGT. V lost 7 bases, J lost 6 bases, and 10 bases lay in between. The CDR3 DNA follows: TGTGCCAGCACCACCTTCCTCGAGCAGTACTTC. Protein: CASTTFLEQYF.

In this sample, this clonotype turned up a few times. The V call is TRBV4-2, the J call TRBJ1-5; D is undetermined. V gave up 0 bases and J gave up 9 bases, with 12 bases separating them. The CDR3 runs to 14 residues. The V gene's germline CDR1 is LGHNA and CDR2 YNFKEQ. The CDR3, as DNA: TGTGCCAGCAGCCAAGAGCGAGATTTGGGGCCCCAGCATTTT. Protein: CASSQERDLGPQHF.

At least ten counts were recorded for this clonotype. The V and J genes are TRBV12-5 and TRBJ2-7, with TRBD1 identical over 7 bases. Trimming cost V 0 bases and J 3 bases; bases outside gene matches: 5. CDR3 length: 15 residues. Germline CDR1 LGHNT, CDR2 FRNRAP. DNA of the CDR3: TGTGCTAGTGGTTTGGTTGCCGGACAGGTCTACGAGCAGTACTTC. The encoded protein is CASGLVAGQVYEQYF.

In its sample, this clonotype was seen many times. The chain joins TRBV25-1 to TRBJ1-2, with D possibly TRBD1 on 6 matching bases. Trimming removed 5 bases from V and 4 bases from J, with 23 bases in between. This CDR3 contains 17 residues. Germline V gene lookup returns CDR1 MGHDK and CDR2 SYGVNS. CDR3 DNA sequence: TGTGCCAGCAGTAGTTGGGGGGCGTATTCCACTTCCTATGGCTACACCTTC. Translating it yields CASSSWGAYSTSYGYTF.

This clonotype was found a few times. J is TRBJ2-7 and V is TRBV4-1; 7 bases line up with TRBD1. This CDR3 is built from 15 residues. The J segment lost 2 bases and the V segment lost 2 bases, leaving 6 bases of the junction unmatched. Looked up from germline, CDR1 is MGHRA and CDR2 is YSYEKL. CDR3 region: CASSQPMRGPYEQYF. The CDR3 DNA reads as TGCGCCAGCAGCCAACCGATGAGGGGGCCCTACGAGCAGTACTTC.

This clonotype appeared many times. The V and J genes are TRBV9 and TRBJ1-3; 7 bases fit TRBD1. V was pared by 0 bases and J by 4 bases, with 13 bases of the junction left unmatched. The CDR3 totals 18 residues. The V gene's germline CDR1 is SGDLS and CDR2 YYNGEE. CDR3 amino acids: CASSVEGGGGHPGNTIYF. The CDR3 region has the DNA TGTGCCAGCAGCGTAGAAGGCGGAGGGGGCCACCCGGGAAACACCATATATTTT. Drawing the rest from reference TRBV9 and TRBJ1-3, the complete variable domain is DSGVTQTPKHLITATGQRVTLRCSPRSGDLSVYWYQQSLDQGLQFLIQYYNGEERAKGNILERFSAQQFPDLHSELNLSSLELGDSALYFCASSVEGGGGHPGNTIYFGEGSWLTVV.

This sequence joins TRBV5-1 and TRBJ1-2; perhaps TRBD1 as D (6 bases). The CDR3 consists of 20 residues. CDR1 SGHRS and CDR2 YFSETQ come from the germline V gene. Trimming cost V 2 bases and J 3 bases, with 29 bases left between them. This chain's CDR3 is CASSFGGLTGKARADYGYTF. The CDR3 nucleotides read TGCGCCAGCAGCTTTGGGGGACTTACAGGGAAAGCCCGAGCGGACTATGGCTACACCTTC. Supplemented by reference TRBV5-1 and TRBJ1-2, the full variable domain reads KAGVTQTPRYLIKTRGQQVTLSCSPISGHRSVSWYQQTPGQGLQFLFEYFSETQRNKGNFPGRFSGRQFSNSRSEMNVSTLELGDSALYLCASSFGGLTGKARADYGYTFGSGTRLTVV.

V usage is TRBV4-2 and J usage is TRBJ2-3; a weak D match, TRBD2 (6 bases). Trimming took off 5 bases at V and 1 base at J, with 13 bases between the two ends. The CDR3 loop spans 15 amino acids. CDR1 LGHNA and CDR2 YNFKEQ come from the germline V gene. The CDR3 loop reads CASSTGVAGTDTQYF. The CDR3 DNA reads TGTGCCAGCAGCACCGGGGTAGCGGGCACAGATACGCAGTATTTT.

In its sample, this clonotype was seen a few times. V gene TRBV12-5 combines with J gene TRBJ2-3; possibly TRBD1 for D (6 bases). The CDR3 is 14 residues long. The germline CDR1 and CDR2 sequences are LGHNT and FRNRAP. The V end lost 1 base, the J end lost 3 bases, and 8 bases lay between the germline ends. The CDR3 sequence: CASGLGTETDTQYF. DNA of the CDR3: TGTGCTAGTGGTTTGGGGACAGAGACAGATACGCAGTATTTT.